This T cell receptor (beta chain) originates from a study of blood T cells in healthy people across ages. Then a second PCR, running roughly 6 to 12 cycles, was carried out with a sample-barcoded 5' primer and a J-beta primer mix. From the 5' RACE reads, TCRdb called clonotypes with MiXCR, one entry per CDR3 protein. Here the sample spans about 590,000 distinct CDR3 sequences, roughly 31% being singletons. V trimming: 0 bases; J trimming: 6 bases; junction bases outside the gene matches: 2. Germline V gives CDR1 MNHNS, CDR2 SASEGT. The CDR3 is 14 amino acids. The sample holds many counts of this clonotype.

This chain links TRBV6-1 with TRBJ2-1; 7 bases match TRBD2. The sequenced material came from blood. The clonotype was recovered from a woman at least 80 years old in good health. The CDR3 here is CASSEAGGVNEQFF. Written as DNA, the CDR3 is TGTGCCAGCAGTGAAGCGGGGGGGGTCAATGAGCAGTTCTTC.